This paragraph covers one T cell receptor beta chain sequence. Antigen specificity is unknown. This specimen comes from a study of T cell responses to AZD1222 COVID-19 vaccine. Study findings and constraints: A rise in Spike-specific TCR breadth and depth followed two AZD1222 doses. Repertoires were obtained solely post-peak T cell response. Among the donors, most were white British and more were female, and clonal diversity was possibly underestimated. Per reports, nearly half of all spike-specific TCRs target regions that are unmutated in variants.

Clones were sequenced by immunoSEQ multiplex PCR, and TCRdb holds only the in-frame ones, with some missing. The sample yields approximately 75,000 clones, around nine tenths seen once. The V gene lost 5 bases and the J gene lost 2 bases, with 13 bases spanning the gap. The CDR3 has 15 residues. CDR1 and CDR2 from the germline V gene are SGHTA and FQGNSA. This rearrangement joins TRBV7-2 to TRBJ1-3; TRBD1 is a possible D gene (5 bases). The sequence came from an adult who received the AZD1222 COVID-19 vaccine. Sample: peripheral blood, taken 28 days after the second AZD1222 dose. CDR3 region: CASSTSGTPGNTIYF. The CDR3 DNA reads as TGTGCCAGCAGCACCTCGGGGACTCCTGGAAACACCATATATTTT.